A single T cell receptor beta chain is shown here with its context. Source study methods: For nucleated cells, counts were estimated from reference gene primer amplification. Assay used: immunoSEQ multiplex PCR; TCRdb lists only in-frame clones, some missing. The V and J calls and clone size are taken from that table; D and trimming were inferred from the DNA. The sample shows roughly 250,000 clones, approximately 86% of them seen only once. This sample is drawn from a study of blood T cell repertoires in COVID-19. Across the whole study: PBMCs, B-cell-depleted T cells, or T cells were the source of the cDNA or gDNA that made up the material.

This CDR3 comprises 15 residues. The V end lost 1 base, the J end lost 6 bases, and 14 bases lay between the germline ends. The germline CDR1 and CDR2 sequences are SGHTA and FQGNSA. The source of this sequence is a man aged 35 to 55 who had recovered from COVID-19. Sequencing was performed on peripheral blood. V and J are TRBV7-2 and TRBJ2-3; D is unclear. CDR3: CASSLEGGGMDTQYF. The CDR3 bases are TGTGCCAGCAGCTTAGAAGGCGGTGGAATGGATACGCAGTATTTT.